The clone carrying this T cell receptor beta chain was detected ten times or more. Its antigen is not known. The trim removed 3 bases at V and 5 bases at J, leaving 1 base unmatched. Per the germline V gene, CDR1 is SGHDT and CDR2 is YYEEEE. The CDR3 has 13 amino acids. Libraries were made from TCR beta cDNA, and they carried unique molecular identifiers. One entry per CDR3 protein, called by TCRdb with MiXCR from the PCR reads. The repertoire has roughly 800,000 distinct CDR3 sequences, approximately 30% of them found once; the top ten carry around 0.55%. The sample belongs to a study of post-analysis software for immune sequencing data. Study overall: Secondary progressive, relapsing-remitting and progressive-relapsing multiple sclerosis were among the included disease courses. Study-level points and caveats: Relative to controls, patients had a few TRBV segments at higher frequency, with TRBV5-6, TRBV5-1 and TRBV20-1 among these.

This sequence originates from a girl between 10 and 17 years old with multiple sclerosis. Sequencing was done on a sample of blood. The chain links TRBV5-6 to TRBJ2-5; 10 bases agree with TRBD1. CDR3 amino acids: CASSWDRGETQYF. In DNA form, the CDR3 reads TGTGCCAGCAGCTGGGACAGGGGCGAGACCCAGTACTTC.